This note documents a single T cell receptor beta chain sequence. Its antigen remains unidentified. These data belong to a study of chemoradiotherapy in HPV16-positive cancers. Study-level background: Candidate HPV-specific clones and shared TCR motifs came from a couple of HPV16-positive patients. Findings and caveats of the study: Only a couple of HPV16-positive patients supplied the functional HPV-specificity definition. Non-HPV-specific T cells did not expand in tumors during treatment, whereas candidate HPV-specific clones and E7-related motifs did. In HPV16-positive patients, HPV-responsive T-cell expansion tracked better recurrence-free survival.

TCRdb's table, derived via immunoSEQ multiplex PCR, lists solely in-frame clones and lacks some. The table lists fewer than 20,000 clones, 84% of them singletons. This CDR3 contains 16 residues. V lost 3 bases and J lost 4; bases outside the gene matches: 9. The germline V gene encodes CDR1 SGHNT and CDR2 YYREEE (reference sequence). The chain carries TRBV5-4 and TRBJ2-5; TRBD1 agrees at 10 bases. This material consisted of blood, taken from a patient who underwent chemoradiotherapy. This receptor was obtained from a human donor with HPV-associated anogenital cancer. CDR3 sequence: CASSSAVTGGRETQYF. The DNA for the CDR3 is TGTGCCAGCAGCTCAGCGGTGACAGGGGGCCGAGAGACCCAGTACTTC.